This T cell receptor (beta chain) was observed in a study of cytomegalovirus exposure and HLA in healthy donors. Study-level results: Investigators reported fewer than 200 TCR beta chains as tied to cytomegalovirus. In vitro confirmation showed three CMV-associated chains to be CMV antigen specific. Some public TCRs appeared in many individuals, while most sequences were rare.

The J segment lost 3 bases and the V segment lost 1 base, leaving 12 bases of the junction unmatched. This CDR3 spans 17 amino acids. Germline V gene sequence: CDR1 SGHDN, CDR2 FVKESK. About this clone itself: Its antigen is undetermined.

The data were produced by immunoSEQ multiplex PCR, yet TCRdb's version contains in-frame clones alone and is incomplete. The sample has approximately 130,000 clones; approximately 90% are singletons. Source material: PBMCs. The chain couples TRBV14 to TRBJ2-7; 7 bases align to TRBD1. The origin of this receptor is a woman aged 18-29 years in good health and CMV-seronegative. CDR3 bases: TGTGCCAGCAGCCAAGGGCGCGGGCGACAGGGCCGCTACGAGCAGTACTTC. This codes for CASSQGRGRQGRYEQYF.